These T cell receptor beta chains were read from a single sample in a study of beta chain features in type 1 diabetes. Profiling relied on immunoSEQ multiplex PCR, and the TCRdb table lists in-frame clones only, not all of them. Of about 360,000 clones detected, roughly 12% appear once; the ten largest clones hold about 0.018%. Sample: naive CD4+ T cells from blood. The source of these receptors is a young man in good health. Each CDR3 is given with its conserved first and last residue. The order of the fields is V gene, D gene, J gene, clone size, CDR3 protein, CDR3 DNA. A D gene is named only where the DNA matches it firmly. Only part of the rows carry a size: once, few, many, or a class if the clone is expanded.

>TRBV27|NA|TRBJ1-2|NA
CASRPVAQGSDYGYTF
TGTGCCAGCAGACCCGTAGCCCAGGGTTCCGACTATGGCTACACCTTC
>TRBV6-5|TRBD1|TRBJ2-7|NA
CASSWGQGAREQYF
TGTGCCAGCAGTTGGGGACAGGGGGCAAGGGAGCAGTACTTC
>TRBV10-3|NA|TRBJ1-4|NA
CAISEGAGGNEKLFF
TGTGCCATCAGTGAAGGCGCCGGCGGTAATGAAAAACTGTTTTTT
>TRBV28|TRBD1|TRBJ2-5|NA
CASSFFGTGGTETQYF
TGTGCCAGCAGTTTTTTCGGGACAGGGGGCACAGAGACCCAGTACTTC
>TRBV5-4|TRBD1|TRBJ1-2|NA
CASSGGTGGHYGYTF
TGTGCCAGCAGCGGTGGGACAGGGGGCCACTATGGCTACACCTTC
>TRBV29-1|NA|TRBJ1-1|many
CSVVGLQGVTEAFF
TGCAGCGTTGTGGGTCTACAGGGAGTCACTGAAGCTTTCTTT
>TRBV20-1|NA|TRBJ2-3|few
CSVGGFGTQYF
TGCAGTGTAGGGGGATTCGGGACGCAGTATTTT
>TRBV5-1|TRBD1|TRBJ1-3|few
CASSLSEGALDTIYF
TGCGCCAGCAGCTTGTCGGAGGGGGCATTGGACACCATATATTTT
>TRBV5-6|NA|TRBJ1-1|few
CASSLTAGTEAFF
TGTGCCAGCAGCTTGACCGCGGGCACTGAAGCTTTCTTT
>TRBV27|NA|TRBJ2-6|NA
CASSSLSTGANVLTF
TGTGCCAGCAGTTCCTTATCTACGGGGGCCAACGTCCTGACTTTC
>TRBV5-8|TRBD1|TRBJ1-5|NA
CASSWTGHSNQPQHF
TGTGCCAGCAGCTGGACAGGGCATAGCAATCAGCCCCAGCATTTT
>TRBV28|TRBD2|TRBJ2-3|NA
CASSLGLAGGTDTQYF
TGTGCCAGCAGTTTGGGGCTAGCGGGAGGCACAGATACGCAGTATTTT
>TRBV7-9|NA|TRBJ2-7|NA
CASSPAGTTPYEQYF
TGTGCCAGCAGCCCGGCAGGAACCACCCCCTACGAGCAGTACTTC
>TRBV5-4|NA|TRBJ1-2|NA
CASSRAVQSGYYGYTF
TGTGCCAGCAGCAGGGCTGTTCAGAGCGGGTACTATGGCTACACCTTC
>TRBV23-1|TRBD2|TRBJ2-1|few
CASMTSGLTEQFF
TGCGCCAGCATGACTAGCGGCTTGACTGAGCAGTTCTTC
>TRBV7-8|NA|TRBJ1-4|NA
CASGGRQPEKLFF
TGTGCCAGCGGGGGGAGACAGCCTGAAAAACTGTTTTTT
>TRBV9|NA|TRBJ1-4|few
CASSVARGSGIEKLFF
TGTGCCAGCAGCGTAGCGCGTGGCAGCGGTATCGAAAAACTGTTTTTT
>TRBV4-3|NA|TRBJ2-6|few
CASSSRTETANVLTF
TGCGCCAGCAGCTCGCGGACAGAGACGGCCAACGTCCTGACTTTC
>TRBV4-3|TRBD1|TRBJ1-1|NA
CASSQSGQEKAFF
TGCGCCAGCAGCCAATCCGGACAGGAAAAAGCTTTCTTT
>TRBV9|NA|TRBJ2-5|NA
CASSVAHRETQYF
TGTGCCAGCAGCGTAGCGCACAGAGAGACCCAGTACTTC
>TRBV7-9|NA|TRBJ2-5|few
CASREAETQYF
TGTGCCAGTAGGGAGGCGGAGACCCAGTACTTC
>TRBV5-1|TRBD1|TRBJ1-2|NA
CASSSTGGRGYTF
TGCGCCAGCAGCAGTACAGGGGGCCGGGGCTACACCTTC
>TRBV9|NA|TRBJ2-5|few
CASSVRTSQETQYF
TGTGCCAGCAGCGTCAGAACCTCCCAAGAGACCCAGTACTTC
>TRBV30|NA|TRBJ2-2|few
CAWSVLAKTGELFF
TGTGCCTGGAGTGTCCTAGCGAAGACCGGGGAGCTGTTTTTT
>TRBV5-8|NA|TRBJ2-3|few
CASSLEVRGTDTQYF
TGTGCCAGCAGCTTGGAAGTCAGGGGAACAGATACGCAGTATTTT
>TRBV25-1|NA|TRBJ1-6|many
CASRPPDSPLHF
TGTGCCAGCCGTCCCCCGGATTCACCCCTCCACTTT
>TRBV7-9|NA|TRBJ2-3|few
CASSRNREDTQYF
TGTGCCAGCAGCCGTAACAGGGAAGATACGCAGTATTTT
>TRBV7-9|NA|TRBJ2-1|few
CASSPVTYNEQFF
TGTGCCAGCAGTCCCGTTACTTACAATGAGCAGTTCTTC
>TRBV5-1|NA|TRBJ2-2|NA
CASSRSGDRNTGELFF
TGCGCCAGCAGCCGATCGGGGGACAGGAACACCGGGGAGCTGTTTTTT
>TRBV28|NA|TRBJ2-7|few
CASSLLYRGYEQYF
TGTGCCAGCAGTTTATTGTACCGCGGCTACGAGCAGTACTTC
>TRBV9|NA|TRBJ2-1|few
CASSVDGTFEQFF
TGTGCCAGCAGCGTAGATGGGACTTTTGAGCAGTTCTTC
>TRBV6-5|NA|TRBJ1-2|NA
CASSRTGQTNYGYTF
TGTGCCAGCAGCCGCACCGGACAGACTAACTATGGCTACACCTTC
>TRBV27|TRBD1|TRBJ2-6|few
CASSFTGVGANVLTF
TGTGCCAGCAGTTTCACAGGGGTCGGGGCCAACGTCCTGACTTTC
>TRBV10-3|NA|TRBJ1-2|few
CAIRDTYRSYGYTF
TGTGCCATCAGAGACACATACCGTAGTTATGGCTACACCTTC
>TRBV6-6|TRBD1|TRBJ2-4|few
CASTTGELAKNIQYF
TGTGCCAGCACGACAGGGGAACTAGCCAAAAACATTCAGTACTTC
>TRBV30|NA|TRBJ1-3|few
CAWRLTVGNTGNTIYF
TGTGCCTGGAGGCTAACAGTGGGTAACACTGGAAACACCATATATTTT
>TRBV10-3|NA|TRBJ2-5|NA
CAISGRGDQETQYF
TGTGCCATCAGTGGAAGGGGTGACCAAGAGACCCAGTACTTC
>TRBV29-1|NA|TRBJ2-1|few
CSVVAEYRFNEQFF
TGCAGCGTTGTAGCAGAGTACCGTTTCAATGAGCAGTTCTTC
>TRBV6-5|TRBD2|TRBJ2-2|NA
CASSYGREGTGELFF
TGTGCCAGCAGTTACGGCAGGGAGGGCACCGGGGAGCTGTTTTTT
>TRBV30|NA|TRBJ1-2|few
CAWSDGQNYGYTF
TGTGCCTGGAGTGACGGACAGAACTATGGCTACACCTTC
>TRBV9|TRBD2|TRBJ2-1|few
CASSAGLAGGRTYNEQFF
TGTGCCAGCAGCGCCGGACTAGCGGGCGGCAGGACGTACAATGAGCAGTTCTTC
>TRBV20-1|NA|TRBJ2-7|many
CSARGPYEQYF
TGCAGTGCTAGAGGGCCCTACGAGCAGTACTTC